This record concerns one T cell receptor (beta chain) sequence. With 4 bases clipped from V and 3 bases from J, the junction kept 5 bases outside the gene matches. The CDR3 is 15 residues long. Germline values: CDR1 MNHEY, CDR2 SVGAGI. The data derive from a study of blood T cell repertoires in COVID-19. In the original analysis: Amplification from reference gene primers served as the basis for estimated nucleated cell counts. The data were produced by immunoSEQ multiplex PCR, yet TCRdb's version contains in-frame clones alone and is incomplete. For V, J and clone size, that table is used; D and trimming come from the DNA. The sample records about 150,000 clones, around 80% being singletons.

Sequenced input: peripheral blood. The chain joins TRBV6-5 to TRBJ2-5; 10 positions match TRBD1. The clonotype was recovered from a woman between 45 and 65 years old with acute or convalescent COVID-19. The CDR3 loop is CASSWSGTGEETQYF. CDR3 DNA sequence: TGTGCCAGCAGTTGGTCCGGGACAGGGGAAGAGACCCAGTACTTC.